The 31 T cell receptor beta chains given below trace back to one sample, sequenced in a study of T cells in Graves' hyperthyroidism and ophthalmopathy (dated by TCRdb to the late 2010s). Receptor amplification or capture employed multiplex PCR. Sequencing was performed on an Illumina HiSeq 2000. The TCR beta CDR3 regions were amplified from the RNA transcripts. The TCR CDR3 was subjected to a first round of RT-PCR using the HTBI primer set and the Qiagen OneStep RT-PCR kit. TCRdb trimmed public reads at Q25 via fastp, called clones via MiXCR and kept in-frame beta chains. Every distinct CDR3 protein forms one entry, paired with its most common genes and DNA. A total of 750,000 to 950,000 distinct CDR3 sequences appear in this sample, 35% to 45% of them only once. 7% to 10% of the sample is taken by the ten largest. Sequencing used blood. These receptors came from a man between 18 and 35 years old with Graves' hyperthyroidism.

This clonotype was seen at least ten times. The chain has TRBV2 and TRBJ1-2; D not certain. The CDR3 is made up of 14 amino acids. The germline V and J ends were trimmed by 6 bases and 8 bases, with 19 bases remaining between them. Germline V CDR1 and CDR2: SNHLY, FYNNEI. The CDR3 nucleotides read TGTGCCAGCAGCTGGCAGATCTCCGAGGGCGGCTACACCTTC. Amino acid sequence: CASSWQISEGGYTF.

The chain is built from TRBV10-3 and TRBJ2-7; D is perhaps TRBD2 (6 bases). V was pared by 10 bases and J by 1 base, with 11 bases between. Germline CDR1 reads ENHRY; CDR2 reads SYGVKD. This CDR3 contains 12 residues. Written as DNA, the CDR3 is TGTGCCACCGGGACTCCTTCCTACGAGCAGTACTTC. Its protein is CATGTPSYEQYF.

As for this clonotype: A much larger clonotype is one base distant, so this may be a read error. CDR3 in DNA: TGTGCCAGCAGCTTAGAGGGCGGGGTGAATCAGCCCCAGCATTTT. It yields the protein CASSLEGGVNQPQHF. The chain uses TRBV7-2 and TRBJ1-5; D gene uncertain. This CDR3 has 15 residues. The germline V and J ends were trimmed by 1 base and 4 bases, with 11 bases remaining between them. Per the germline V gene, CDR1 is SGHTA and CDR2 is FQGNSA. The variable domain in full, with the rest retrieved from reference TRBV7-2 and TRBJ1-5, is GAGVSQSPSNKVTEKGKDVELRCDPISGHTALYWYRQSLGQGLEFLIYFQGNSAPDKSGLPSDRFSAERTGGSVSTLTIQRTQQEDSAVYLCASSLEGGVNQPQHFGDGTRLSIL.

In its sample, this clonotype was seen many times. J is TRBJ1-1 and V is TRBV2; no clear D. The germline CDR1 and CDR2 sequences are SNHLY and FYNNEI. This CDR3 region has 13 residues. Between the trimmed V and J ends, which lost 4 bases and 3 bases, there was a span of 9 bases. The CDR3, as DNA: TGTGCCAGCAGTGGGACGTCGCACACTGAAGCTTTCTTT. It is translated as CASSGTSHTEAFF.

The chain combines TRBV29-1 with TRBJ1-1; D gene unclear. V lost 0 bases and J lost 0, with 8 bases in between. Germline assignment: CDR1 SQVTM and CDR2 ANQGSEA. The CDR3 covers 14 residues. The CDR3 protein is CSVEDWTVNTEAFF. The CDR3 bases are TGCAGCGTTGAAGATTGGACGGTGAACACTGAAGCTTTCTTT.

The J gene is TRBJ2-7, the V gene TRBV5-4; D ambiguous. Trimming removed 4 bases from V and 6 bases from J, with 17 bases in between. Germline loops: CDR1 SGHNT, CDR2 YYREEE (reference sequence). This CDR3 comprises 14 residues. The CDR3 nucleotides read TGTGCCAGCAGCACCTGGACCCCCCCCTCCGAGCAGTACTTC. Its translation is CASSTWTPPSEQYF.

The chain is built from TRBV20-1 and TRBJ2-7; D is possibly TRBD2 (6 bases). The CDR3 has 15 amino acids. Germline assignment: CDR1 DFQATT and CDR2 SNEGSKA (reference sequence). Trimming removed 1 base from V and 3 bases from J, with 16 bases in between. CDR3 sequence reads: CSARVATGGDYEQYF. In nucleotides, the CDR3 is TGCAGTGCTAGAGTTGCGACTGGAGGGGACTACGAGCAGTACTTC.

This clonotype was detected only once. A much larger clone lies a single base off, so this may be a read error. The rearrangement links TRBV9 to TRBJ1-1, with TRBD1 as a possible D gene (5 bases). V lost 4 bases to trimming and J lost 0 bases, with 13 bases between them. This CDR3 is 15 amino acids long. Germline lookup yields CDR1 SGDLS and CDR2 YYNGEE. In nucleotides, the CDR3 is TGTGCCAGCAGCCCCAGAAGACAGCTGAACACTGAAGCTTTCTTT. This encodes CASSPRRQLNTEAFF.

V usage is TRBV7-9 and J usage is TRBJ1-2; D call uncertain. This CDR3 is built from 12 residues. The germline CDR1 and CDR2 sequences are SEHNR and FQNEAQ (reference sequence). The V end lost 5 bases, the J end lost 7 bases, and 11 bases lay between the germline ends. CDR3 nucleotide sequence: TGTGCCAGCAGCAAATCCGGTGGTGGCTACACCTTC. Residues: CASSKSGGGYTF.

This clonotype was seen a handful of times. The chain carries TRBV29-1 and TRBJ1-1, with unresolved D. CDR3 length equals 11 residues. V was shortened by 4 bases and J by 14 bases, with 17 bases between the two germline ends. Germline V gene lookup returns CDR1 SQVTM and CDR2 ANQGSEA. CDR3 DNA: TGCAGCGTTGCAGCATACAATGAGCAGTTCTTT. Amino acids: CSVAAYNEQFF.

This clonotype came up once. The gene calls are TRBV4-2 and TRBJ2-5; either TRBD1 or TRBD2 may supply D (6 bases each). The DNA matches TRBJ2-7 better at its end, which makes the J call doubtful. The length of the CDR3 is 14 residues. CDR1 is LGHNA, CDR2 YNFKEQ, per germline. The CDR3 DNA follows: TGTGCCAGCAGCCCTCCGGGGGCCCCTTACGAGCAGTACTTC. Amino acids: CASSPPGAPYEQYF.

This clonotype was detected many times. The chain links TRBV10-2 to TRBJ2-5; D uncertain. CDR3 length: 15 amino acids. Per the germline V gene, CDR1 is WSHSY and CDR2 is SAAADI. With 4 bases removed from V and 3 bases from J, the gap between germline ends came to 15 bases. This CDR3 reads CASSVWYGRKETQYF. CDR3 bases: TGCGCCAGCAGTGTTTGGTATGGGCGGAAAGAGACCCAGTACTTC.

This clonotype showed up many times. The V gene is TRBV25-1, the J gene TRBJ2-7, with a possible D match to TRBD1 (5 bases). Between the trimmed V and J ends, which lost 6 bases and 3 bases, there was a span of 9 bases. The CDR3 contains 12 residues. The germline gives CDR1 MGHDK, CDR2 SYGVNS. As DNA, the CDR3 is TGTGCCAGCAGGCAGACAGACTACGAGCAGTACTTC. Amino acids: CASRQTDYEQYF.

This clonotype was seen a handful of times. The CDR3 spells CASSFAGRDGYTF. CDR3 nucleotide sequence: TGTGCCAGCAGTTTTGCAGGGCGCGATGGCTACACCTTC. The gene calls are TRBV12-3 or TRBV12-4 and TRBJ1-2; D may be TRBD1 (5 bases). V was cut by 3 bases and J by 6 bases, with 11 bases left in between. CDR3 length: 13 residues.

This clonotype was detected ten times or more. In DNA, the CDR3 is TGTGCCAGCAGTTCAACAGCATCCGAGCAGTACTTC. This translates into CASSSTASEQYF. V is TRBV2 and J is TRBJ2-7; no reliable D call. The length of the CDR3 is 12 residues. Trimming stripped 5 bases from V and 6 bases from J, with 11 bases between. Germline lookup yields CDR1 SNHLY and CDR2 FYNNEI.

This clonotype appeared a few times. DNA of the CDR3: TGTGCCATCAGTGACCTCACTAGGGAGGGGAAGGCCGGGGAGCTGTTTTTT. As protein: CAISDLTREGKAGELFF. V and J are TRBV10-3 and TRBJ2-2; 7 bases fit TRBD2. The V and J ends lost 3 bases and 6 bases, in that order; junction bases with no gene match: 13. The CDR3 contains 17 residues. Looked up from germline, CDR1 is ENHRY and CDR2 is SYGVKD.

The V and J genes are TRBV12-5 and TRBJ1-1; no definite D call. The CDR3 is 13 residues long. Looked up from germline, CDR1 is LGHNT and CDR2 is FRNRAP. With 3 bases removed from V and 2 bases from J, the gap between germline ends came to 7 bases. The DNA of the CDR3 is TGTGCTAGTGGTTTAGAGGGAAACACTGAAGCTTTCTTT. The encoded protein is CASGLEGNTEAFF.

CDR3 loop: CASAWGTDNQPQHF. The CDR3 region has the DNA TGTGCTAGTGCCTGGGGGACAGACAATCAGCCCCAGCATTTT. The chain is built from TRBV12-3 or TRBV12-4 and TRBJ1-5, with 7 bases that match TRBD1. This CDR3 has 14 amino acids.

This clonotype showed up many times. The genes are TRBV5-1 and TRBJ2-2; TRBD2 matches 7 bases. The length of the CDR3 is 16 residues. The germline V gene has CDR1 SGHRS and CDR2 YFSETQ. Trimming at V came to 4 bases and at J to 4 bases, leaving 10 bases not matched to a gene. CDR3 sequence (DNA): TGCGCCAGCAGCCCAGCGGGAACCCGAGGCACCGGGGAGCTGTTTTTT. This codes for CASSPAGTRGTGELFF. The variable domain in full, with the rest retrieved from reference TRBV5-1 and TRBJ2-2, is KAGVTQTPRYLIKTRGQQVTLSCSPISGHRSVSWYQQTPGQGLQFLFEYFSETQRNKGNFPGRFSGRQFSNSRSEMNVSTLELGDSALYLCASSPAGTRGTGELFFGEGSRLTVL.

Here the CDR3 reads CASSSDDPNQPQHF. Here the CDR3 DNA reads TGTGCCAGCAGCTCGGACGACCCCAATCAGCCCCAGCATTTT. The rearrangement links TRBV7-2 to TRBJ1-5; D gene ambiguous. Germline CDR1 and CDR2: SGHTA and FQGNSA. The CDR3 loop spans 14 amino acids. Trimming stripped 4 bases from V and 3 bases from J, with 10 bases between.

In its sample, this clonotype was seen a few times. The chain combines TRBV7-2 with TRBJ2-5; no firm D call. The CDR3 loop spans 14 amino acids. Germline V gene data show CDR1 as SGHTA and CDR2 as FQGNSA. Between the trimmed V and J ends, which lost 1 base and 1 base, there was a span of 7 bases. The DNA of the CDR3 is TGTGCCAGCAGCTTAGGACCGATCCAAGAGACCCAGTACTTC. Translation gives CASSLGPIQETQYF.

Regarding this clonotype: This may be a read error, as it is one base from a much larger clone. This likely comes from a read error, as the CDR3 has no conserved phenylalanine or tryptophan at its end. CDR3 protein: CASSPRRVGTEAFS. The DNA of the CDR3 is TGTGCCAGCAGCCCCCGTAGGGTGGGCACTGAAGCTTTCTCT. The V gene is TRBV7-8, the J gene TRBJ1-1; D is unresolved. Germline V CDR1 and CDR2: SGHVS, FQNEAQ. Trimming removed 5 bases from V and 4 bases from J, with 14 bases in between. The CDR3 loop spans 14 amino acids.

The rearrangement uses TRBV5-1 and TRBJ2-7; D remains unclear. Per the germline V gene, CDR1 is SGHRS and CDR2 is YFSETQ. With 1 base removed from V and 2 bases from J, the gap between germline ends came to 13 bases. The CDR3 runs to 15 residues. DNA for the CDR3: TGCGCCAGCAGCTTGCAGGCCCCGCCACCCTACGAGCAGTACTTC. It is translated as CASSLQAPPPYEQYF. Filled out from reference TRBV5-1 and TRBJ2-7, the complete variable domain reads KAGVTQTPRYLIKTRGQQVTLSCSPISGHRSVSWYQQTPGQGLQFLFEYFSETQRNKGNFPGRFSGRQFSNSRSEMNVSTLELGDSALYLCASSLQAPPPYEQYFGPGTRLTVT.

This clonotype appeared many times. CDR3 residues: CATSLRGGGYEQYF. Here the CDR3 DNA reads TGTGCCACCAGCTTGAGGGGCGGGGGCTACGAGCAGTACTTC. The V gene is TRBV15, the J gene TRBJ2-7; 7 bases fit TRBD2. This CDR3 has 14 amino acids. Germline trimming cut 5 bases from V and 3 bases from J; bases unmatched to any gene: 7. Germline V gene lookup returns CDR1 LNHNV and CDR2 YYDKDF (reference sequence).

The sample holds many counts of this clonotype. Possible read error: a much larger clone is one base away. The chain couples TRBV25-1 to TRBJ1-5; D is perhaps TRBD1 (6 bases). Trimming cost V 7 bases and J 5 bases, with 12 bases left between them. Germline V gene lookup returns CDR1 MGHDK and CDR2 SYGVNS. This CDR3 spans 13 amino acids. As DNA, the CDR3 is TGTGCCAGCAATTTAAGGGGGGATCAGCCCCAGCATTTT. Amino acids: CASNLRGDQPQHF.

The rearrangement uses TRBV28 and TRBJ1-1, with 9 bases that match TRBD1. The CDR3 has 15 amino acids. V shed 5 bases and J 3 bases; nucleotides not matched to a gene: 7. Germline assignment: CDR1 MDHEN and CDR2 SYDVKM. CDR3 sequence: CASSTDRGRYTEAFF. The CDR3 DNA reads TGTGCCAGCAGTACGGACAGGGGAAGGTACACTGAAGCTTTCTTT.

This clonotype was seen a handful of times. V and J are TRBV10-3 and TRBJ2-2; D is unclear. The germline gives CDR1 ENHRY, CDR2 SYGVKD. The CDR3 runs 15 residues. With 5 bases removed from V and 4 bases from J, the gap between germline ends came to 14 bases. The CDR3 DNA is TGTGCCATCAGTACCTATACCAAAAGCACCGGGGAGCTGTTTTTT. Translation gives CAISTYTKSTGELFF.

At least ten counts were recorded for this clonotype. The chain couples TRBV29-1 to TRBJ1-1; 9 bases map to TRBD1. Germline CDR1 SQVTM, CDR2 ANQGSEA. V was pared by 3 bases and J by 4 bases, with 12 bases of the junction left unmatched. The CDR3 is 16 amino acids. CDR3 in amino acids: CSVDLGQGGFGTEAFF. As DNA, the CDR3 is TGCAGCGTTGACCTGGGACAGGGTGGATTTGGCACTGAAGCTTTCTTT.

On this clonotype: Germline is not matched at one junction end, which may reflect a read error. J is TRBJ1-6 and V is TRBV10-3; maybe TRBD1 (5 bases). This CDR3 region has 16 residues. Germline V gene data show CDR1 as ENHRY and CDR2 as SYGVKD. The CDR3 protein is CASSEYSGSGNSPLHF. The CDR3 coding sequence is TGTGCCAGCAGTGAATATTCGGGGTCAGGGAATTCACCCCTCCACTTT.

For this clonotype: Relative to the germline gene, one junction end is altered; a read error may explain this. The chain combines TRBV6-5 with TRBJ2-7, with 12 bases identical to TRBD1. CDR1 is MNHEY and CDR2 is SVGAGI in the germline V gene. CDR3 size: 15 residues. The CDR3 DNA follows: TGTGCCAGCAGTCCTGGGACAGGGGGCTCCAACGAGCAGTACTTC. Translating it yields CASSPGTGGSNEQYF.

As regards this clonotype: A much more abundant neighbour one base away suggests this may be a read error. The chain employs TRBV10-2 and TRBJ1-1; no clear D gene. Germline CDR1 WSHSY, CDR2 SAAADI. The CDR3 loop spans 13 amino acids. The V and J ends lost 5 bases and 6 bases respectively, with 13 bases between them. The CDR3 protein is CASSNKGVPEAFF. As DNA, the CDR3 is TGCGCCAGCAGTAACAAGGGAGTACCTGAAGCTTTCTTT.